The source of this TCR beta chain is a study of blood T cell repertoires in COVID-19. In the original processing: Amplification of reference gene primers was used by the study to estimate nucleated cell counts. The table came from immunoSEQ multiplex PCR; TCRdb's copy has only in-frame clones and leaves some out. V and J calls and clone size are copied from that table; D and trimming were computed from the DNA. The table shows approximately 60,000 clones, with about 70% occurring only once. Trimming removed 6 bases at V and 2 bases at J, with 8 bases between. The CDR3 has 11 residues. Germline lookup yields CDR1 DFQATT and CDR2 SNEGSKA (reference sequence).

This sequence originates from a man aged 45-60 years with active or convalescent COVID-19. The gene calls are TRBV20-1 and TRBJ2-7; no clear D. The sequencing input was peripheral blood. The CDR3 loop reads CSAAEAYEQYF. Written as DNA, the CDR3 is TGCAGTGCCGCCGAGGCCTACGAGCAGTACTTC.